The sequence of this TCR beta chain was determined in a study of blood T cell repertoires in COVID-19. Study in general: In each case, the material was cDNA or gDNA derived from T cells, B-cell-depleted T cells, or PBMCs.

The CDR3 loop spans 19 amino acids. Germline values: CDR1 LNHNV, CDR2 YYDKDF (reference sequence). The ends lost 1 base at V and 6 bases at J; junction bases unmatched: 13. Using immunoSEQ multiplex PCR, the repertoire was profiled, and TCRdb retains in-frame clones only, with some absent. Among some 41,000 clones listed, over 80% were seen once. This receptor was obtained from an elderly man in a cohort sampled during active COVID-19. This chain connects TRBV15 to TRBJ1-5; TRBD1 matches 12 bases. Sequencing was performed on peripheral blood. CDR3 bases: TGTGCCACCAGCAGAGCCACGGGGACAGGGGGCAATATCGGTCAGCCCCAGCATTTT. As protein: CATSRATGTGGNIGQPQHF. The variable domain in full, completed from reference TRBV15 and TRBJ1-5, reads DAMVIQNPRYQVTQFGKPVTLSCSQTLNHNVMYWYQQKSSQAPKLLFHYYDKDFNNEADTPDNFQSRRPNTSFCFLDIRSPGLGDTAMYLCATSRATGTGGNIGQPQHFGDGTRLSIL.